Following are 17 T cell receptor beta chains from one sample sequenced in a study of OX40 agonist ivuxolimab in advanced cancers. Only in-frame clones appear in the TCRdb table, and some are missing; sequencing was by immunoSEQ multiplex PCR. The repertoire has 96,000 or so clones, roughly 91% of them found once; the top ten carry under 2%. The source material was CD4+ or CD8+ T cells sorted from blood, sampled in a trial of the OX40 agonist ivuxolimab. The receptors stem from an adult with an advanced solid tumor such as melanoma, head and neck, liver or kidney cancer.

This chain connects TRBV7-9 to TRBJ1-1; D may be TRBD1 (5 bases). This CDR3 region has 19 residues. V gave up 1 base and J gave up 4 bases, with 25 bases separating them. The germline gives CDR1 SEHNR, CDR2 FQNEAQ (reference sequence). The CDR3, as DNA: TGTGCCAGCAGCTTAGGTTATTATCTGGGTAGACAGAAATCCACTGAAGCTTTCTTT. Protein sequence: CASSLGYYLGRQKSTEAFF.

The gene calls are TRBV29-1 and TRBJ2-3; D could derive from TRBD1 or TRBD2 (6 bases each). Trimming pared 7 bases from V and 5 bases from J, leaving 19 bases between. The CDR3 extends over 14 amino acids. Per germline, CDR1 SQVTM and CDR2 ANQGSEA. CDR3 loop: CSASGGGPGDTQYF. DNA of the CDR3: TGCAGCGCCTCAGGAGGGGGGCCCGGAGATACGCAGTATTTT.

In its sample, this clone was seen a few times. The chain uses TRBV10-3 and TRBJ2-1, with D perhaps TRBD1 or TRBD2 (5 bases each). This CDR3 is built from 13 residues. V was cut by 0 bases and J by 9 bases, with 9 bases left in between. CDR1 is ENHRY and CDR2 is SYGVKD in the germline V gene. The DNA of the CDR3 is TGTGCCATCAGTGAGTCGAGGGGTGTTGAGCAGTTCTTC. Protein: CAISESRGVEQFF.

This chain joins TRBV5-1 and TRBJ1-2, with D hard to call. Trimming took 0 bases from V and 3 from J, leaving 12 bases between them. Germline V gives CDR1 SGHRS, CDR2 YFSETQ. This CDR3 contains 15 residues. CDR3 coding DNA: TGCGCCAGCAGCTTGGACCCCGGGTCCCACTATGGCTACACCTTC. It codes for CASSLDPGSHYGYTF.

V gene TRBV19 combines with J gene TRBJ2-5; 13 bases match TRBD2. V trimming: 6 bases; J trimming: 9 bases; junction bases outside the gene matches: 10. CDR3 length equals 15 residues. Germline V gives CDR1 LNHDA, CDR2 SQIVND (reference sequence). DNA for the CDR3: TGTGCCAGTAGCACTAGCGGGGGGGCCTTTGAGGCCCAGTACTTC. The encoded protein is CASSTSGGAFEAQYF.

V is TRBV6-5 and J is TRBJ2-1; perhaps TRBD2 as D (5 bases). Germline assignment: CDR1 MNHEY and CDR2 SVGAGI. The CDR3 is 16 amino acids. The V gene lost 4 bases and the J gene lost 8 bases, with 21 bases spanning the gap. This CDR3 is CASSSTWRLAADEQFF. The CDR3 coding sequence is TGTGCCAGCAGTTCTACATGGCGGCTAGCCGCCGATGAGCAGTTCTTC.

CDR3 sequence: CASSSAGGGTQYF. CDR3 DNA: TGTGCCAGCAGCTCAGCGGGAGGGGGGACCCAGTACTTC. The J gene is TRBJ2-5, the V gene TRBV27; 10 bases line up with TRBD2. Per the germline V gene, CDR1 is MNHEY and CDR2 is SMNVEV (reference sequence). There are 13 residues in the CDR3. J lost 7 bases, V lost 6 bases, and 5 bases had no gene match.

This rearrangement joins TRBV2 to TRBJ2-1; 8 bases are a match to TRBD2. This CDR3 spans 17 amino acids. The germline gives CDR1 SNHLY, CDR2 FYNNEI. Trimming cost V 6 bases and J 5 bases; bases outside gene matches: 15. The CDR3 DNA sequence: TGTGCCAGCAGGAGGGTACTACCGGGACTAGGAGACAATGAGCAGTTCTTC. Protein sequence: CASRRVLPGLGDNEQFF.

The V gene is TRBV7-2, the J gene TRBJ2-7; the match to TRBD2 covers 16 bases. In germline, CDR1 is SGHTA, CDR2 FQGNSA. Germline trimming cut 5 bases from V and 0 bases from J; bases unmatched to any gene: 4. The CDR3 spans 17 residues. CDR3 bases: TGTGCCAGCAGCCGAGGGACTAGCGGGAGGGCCTCCTACGAGCAGTACTTC. It yields the protein CASSRGTSGRASYEQYF.

The V and J genes are TRBV11-2 and TRBJ1-5, with 7 bases matching TRBD1. After removal of 4 bases from V and 11 bases from J, the junction contained 5 bases not matched to a gene. Germline V lookup: CDR1 SGHAT, CDR2 FQNNGV. The CDR3 is 12 amino acids. The CDR3 protein is CASSSTGESQHF. In DNA, the CDR3 is TGTGCCAGCAGCTCTACAGGGGAGTCCCAGCATTTT.

J is TRBJ2-2 and V is TRBV4-1; the D call may be TRBD1 or TRBD2 (6 bases each). The V gene's germline CDR1 is MGHRA and CDR2 YSYEKL. The germline V and J ends were trimmed by 3 bases and 1 base, with 9 bases remaining between them. CDR3 size: 15 residues. CDR3 residues: CASSHRGQNTGELFF. CDR3 sequence (DNA): TGCGCCAGCAGCCATCGGGGGCAGAACACCGGGGAGCTGTTTTTT.

V gene TRBV18 combines with J gene TRBJ2-2, with unresolved D. The CDR3 spans 14 residues. Germline V gene sequence: CDR1 KGHSH, CDR2 LQKENI. With 5 bases removed from V and 5 bases from J, the gap between germline ends came to 12 bases. The CDR3 bases are TGTGCCAGCTCAAGGGATCAAGGGACCGGGGAGCTGTTTTTT. Its protein product is CASSRDQGTGELFF.

This rearrangement joins TRBV25-1 to TRBJ1-4, with a weak D call TRBD1 (5 bases). CDR1 and CDR2 (germline): MGHDK, SYGVNS. V lost 2 bases and J lost 8, with 9 bases in between. The CDR3 totals 13 residues. CDR3 residues: CASSERGREKLFF. The CDR3 DNA follows: TGTGCCAGCAGTGAAAGGGGTCGGGAAAAACTGTTTTTT.

This chain links TRBV7-8 with TRBJ2-7; no firm D call. CDR3 length equals 14 residues. Trimming cost V 0 bases and J 6 bases, with 12 bases left between them. Germline values: CDR1 SGHVS, CDR2 FQNEAQ. CDR3 residues: CASSLAVPGGEQYF. The CDR3, as DNA: TGTGCCAGCAGCTTAGCCGTTCCGGGTGGCGAGCAGTACTTC.

A word on this clone: One end of the junction varies from germline; a read error may be responsible. The V and J genes are TRBV6-5 and TRBJ2-5, with 7 bases that match TRBD1. This CDR3 is 15 amino acids long. Germline loops: CDR1 MNHEY, CDR2 SVGAGI. This CDR3 reads CASSQPGTAQENQYF. DNA of the CDR3: TGTGCCAGCAGTCAGCCTGGGACAGCCCAAGAGAACCAGTACTTC.

The chain employs TRBV4-3 and TRBJ1-4; 9 bases match TRBD1. In germline, CDR1 is LGHNA, CDR2 YSLEER. J lost 8 bases, V lost 1 base, and 14 bases had no gene match. The CDR3 loop spans 18 amino acids. CDR3 DNA sequence: TGCGCCAGCAGCCAAGCGACAGGGGGTCCCATCAGCGGGGAAAAACTGTTTTTT. It encodes CASSQATGGPISGEKLFF.

The chain links TRBV28 to TRBJ1-2; no firm D call. Germline V CDR1 and CDR2: MDHEN, SYDVKM. This CDR3 comprises 13 residues. Trimming took off 3 bases at V and 5 bases at J, with 10 bases between the two ends. This chain's CDR3 is CASSFQLTYGYTF. DNA for the CDR3: TGTGCCAGCAGTTTTCAGCTGACTTATGGCTACACCTTC.